This T cell receptor (beta chain) was captured by sequencing in a study of blood T cell repertoires in COVID-19. In this sample, this clone turned up a few times. TCRdb's table, derived via immunoSEQ multiplex PCR, lists solely in-frame clones and lacks some. This table holds 200,000 to 250,000 clones, 82% found once. The sequence came from a woman aged 55-69 years who had recovered from COVID-19. Specimen: PBMCs or T cells enriched from blood (not recorded which).

CDR3 region: CASSDPAAGRQPQHF. CDR3 DNA: TGTGCCAGCAGTGACCCAGCAGCGGGGAGGCAGCCCCAGCATTTT. The chain joins TRBV2 to TRBJ1-5; D is undetermined. This CDR3 has 15 residues. Between the trimmed V and J ends, which lost 3 bases and 7 bases, there was a span of 16 bases. Germline V gene data show CDR1 as SNHLY and CDR2 as FYNNEI.